This T cell receptor beta chain stems from a study of STAT5B mutations in CD4+ large granular lymphocyte leukemia. Study findings and constraints: Higher CD4+ than CD8+ T-LGLL clonality might reflect small sample size. Compared with healthy controls (2/35), patient top clones favored TRBV06 (8/27). Without putative leukemic clones, patient CD4-sorted repertoires remained more clonal than healthy CD4+ repertoires.

Data came from immunoSEQ multiplex PCR; TCRdb stores just in-frame clones and leaves some out. The repertoire holds some 20,000 clones, with about four fifths as singletons. This CDR3 comprises 15 residues. With 6 bases clipped from V and 6 bases from J, the junction kept 11 bases outside the gene matches. The germline V gene has CDR1 SNHLY and CDR2 FYNNEI. A word on this clone: Its antigen is currently unknown.

The receptor was derived from a human donor in good health. The genes are TRBV2 and TRBJ1-1; 9 positions agree with TRBD1. Sample: CD4+ T cells from blood buffy coats. The CDR3 bases are TGTGCCAGCAGCCCAACACAGGGGGCAGTCTCTGAAGCTTTCTTT. Translating gives CASSPTQGAVSEAFF.